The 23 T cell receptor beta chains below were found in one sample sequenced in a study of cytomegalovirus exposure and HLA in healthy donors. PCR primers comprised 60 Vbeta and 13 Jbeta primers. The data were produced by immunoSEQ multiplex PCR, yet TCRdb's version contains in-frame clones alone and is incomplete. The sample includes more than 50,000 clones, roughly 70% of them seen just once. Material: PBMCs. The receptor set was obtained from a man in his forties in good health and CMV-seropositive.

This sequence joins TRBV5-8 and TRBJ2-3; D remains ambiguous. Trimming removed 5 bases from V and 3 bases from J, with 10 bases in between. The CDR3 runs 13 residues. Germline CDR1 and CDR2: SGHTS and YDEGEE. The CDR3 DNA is TGTGCCAGCAGACACAAGTCAACAGATACGCAGTATTTT. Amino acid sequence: CASRHKSTDTQYF.

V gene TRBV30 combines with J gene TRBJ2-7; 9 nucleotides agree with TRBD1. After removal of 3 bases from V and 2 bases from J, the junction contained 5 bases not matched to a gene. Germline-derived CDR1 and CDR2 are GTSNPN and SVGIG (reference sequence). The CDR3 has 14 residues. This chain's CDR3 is CAWRGTGYTYEQYF. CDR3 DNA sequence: TGTGCCTGGAGAGGGACAGGGTACACCTACGAGCAGTACTTC.

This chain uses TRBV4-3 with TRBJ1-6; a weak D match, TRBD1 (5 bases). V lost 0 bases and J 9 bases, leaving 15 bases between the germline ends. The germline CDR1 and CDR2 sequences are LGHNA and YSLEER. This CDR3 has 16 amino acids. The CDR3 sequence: CASSQDIRVQSSPLHF. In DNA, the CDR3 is TGCGCCAGCAGCCAAGATATCAGGGTACAGAGTTCACCCCTCCACTTT.

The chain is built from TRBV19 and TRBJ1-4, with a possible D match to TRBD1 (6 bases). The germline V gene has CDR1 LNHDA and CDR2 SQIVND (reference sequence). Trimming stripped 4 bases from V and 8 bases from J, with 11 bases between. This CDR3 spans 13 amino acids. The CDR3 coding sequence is TGTGCCAGTAGTAAACAGGGACCGGAAAAACTGTTTTTT. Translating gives CASSKQGPEKLFF.

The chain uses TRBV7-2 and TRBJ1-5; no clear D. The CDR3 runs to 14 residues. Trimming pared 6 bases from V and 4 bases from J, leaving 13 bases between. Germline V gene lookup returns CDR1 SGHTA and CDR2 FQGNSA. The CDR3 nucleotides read TGTGCCAGCAGTTTTACGGCGGGGAATCAGCCCCAGCATTTT. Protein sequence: CASSFTAGNQPQHF.

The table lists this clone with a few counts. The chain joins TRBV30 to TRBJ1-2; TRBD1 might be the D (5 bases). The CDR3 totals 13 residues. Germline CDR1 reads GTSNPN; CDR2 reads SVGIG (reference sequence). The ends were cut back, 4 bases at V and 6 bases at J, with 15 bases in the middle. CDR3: CAWIRRQLNGYTF. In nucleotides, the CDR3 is TGTGCCTGGATCAGACGACAGTTGAATGGCTACACCTTC. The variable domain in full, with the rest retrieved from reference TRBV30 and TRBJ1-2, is SQTIHQWPATLVQPVGSPLSLECTVEGTSNPNLYWYRQAAGRGLQLLFYSVGIGQISSEVPQNLSASRPQDRQFILSSKKLLLSDSGFYLCAWIRRQLNGYTFGSGTRLTVV.

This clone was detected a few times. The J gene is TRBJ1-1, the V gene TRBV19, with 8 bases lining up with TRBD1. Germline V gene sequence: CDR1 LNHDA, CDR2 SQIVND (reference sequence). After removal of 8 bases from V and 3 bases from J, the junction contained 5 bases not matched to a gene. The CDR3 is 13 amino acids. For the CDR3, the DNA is TGTGCCAGTGATCAGGGGGCGTACACTGAAGCTTTCTTT. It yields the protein CASDQGAYTEAFF.

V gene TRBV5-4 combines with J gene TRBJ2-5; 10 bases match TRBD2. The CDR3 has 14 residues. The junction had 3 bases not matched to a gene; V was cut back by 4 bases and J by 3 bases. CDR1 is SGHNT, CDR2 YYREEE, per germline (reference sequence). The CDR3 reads CASSPGLAEETQYF. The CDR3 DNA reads TGTGCCAGCAGCCCCGGACTAGCGGAAGAGACCCAGTACTTC.

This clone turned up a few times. The CDR3 here is CASSLGPPDRAGGNTIYF. The CDR3 coding sequence is TGTGCCAGCAGCTTGGGGCCCCCTGACAGGGCGGGTGGAAACACCATATATTTT. The chain is built from TRBV5-5 and TRBJ1-3; 7 bases line up with TRBD1. J lost 3 bases, V lost 0 bases, and 12 bases had no gene match. CDR1 and CDR2 (germline): SGHKS, YYEKEE (reference sequence). The CDR3 is 18 residues long.

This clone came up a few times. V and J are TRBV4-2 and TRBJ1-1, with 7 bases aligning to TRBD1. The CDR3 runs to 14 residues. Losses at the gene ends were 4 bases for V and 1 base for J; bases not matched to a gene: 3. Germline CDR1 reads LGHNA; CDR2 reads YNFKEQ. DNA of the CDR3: TGTGCCAGCAGCCCAGGACAGGAGAACACTGAAGCTTTCTTT. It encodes CASSPGQENTEAFF.

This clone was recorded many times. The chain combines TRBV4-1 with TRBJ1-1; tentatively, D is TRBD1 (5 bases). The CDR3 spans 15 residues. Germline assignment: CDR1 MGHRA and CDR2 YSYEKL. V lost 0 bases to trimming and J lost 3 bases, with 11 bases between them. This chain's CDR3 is CASSQEVTGDTEAFF. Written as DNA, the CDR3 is TGCGCCAGCAGCCAAGAAGTGACGGGGGACACTGAAGCTTTCTTT.

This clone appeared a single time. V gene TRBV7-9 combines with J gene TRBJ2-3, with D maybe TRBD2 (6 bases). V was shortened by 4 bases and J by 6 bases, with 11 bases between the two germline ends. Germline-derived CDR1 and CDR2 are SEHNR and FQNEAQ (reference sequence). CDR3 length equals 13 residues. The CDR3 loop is CASSWDSSDTQYF. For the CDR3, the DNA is TGTGCCAGCAGCTGGGACTCCTCGGATACGCAGTATTTT.

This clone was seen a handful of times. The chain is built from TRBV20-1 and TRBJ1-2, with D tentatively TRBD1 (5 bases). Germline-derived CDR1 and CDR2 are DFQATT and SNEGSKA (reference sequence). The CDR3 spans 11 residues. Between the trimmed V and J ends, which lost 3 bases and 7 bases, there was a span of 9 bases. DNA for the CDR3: TGCAGTGCTAGCCAGGGAGGTGGCTACACCTTC. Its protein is CSASQGGGYTF.

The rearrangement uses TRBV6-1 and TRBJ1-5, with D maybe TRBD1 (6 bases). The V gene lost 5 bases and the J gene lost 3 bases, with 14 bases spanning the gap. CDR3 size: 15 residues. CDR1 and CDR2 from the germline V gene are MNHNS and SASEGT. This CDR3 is CASSQSRGLNQPQHF. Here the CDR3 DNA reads TGTGCCAGCAGTCAATCCAGGGGTCTCAATCAGCCCCAGCATTTT.

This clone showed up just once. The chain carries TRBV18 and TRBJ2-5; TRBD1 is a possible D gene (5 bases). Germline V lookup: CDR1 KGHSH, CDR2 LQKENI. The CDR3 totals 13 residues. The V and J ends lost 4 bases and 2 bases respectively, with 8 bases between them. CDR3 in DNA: TGTGCCAGCTCACAACAGGCACAAGAGACCCAGTACTTC. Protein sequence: CASSQQAQETQYF.

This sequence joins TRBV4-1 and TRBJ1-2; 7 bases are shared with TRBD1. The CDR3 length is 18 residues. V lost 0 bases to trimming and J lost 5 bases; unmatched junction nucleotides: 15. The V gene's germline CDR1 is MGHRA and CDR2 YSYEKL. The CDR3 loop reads CASSQDKRGAGGGYGYTF. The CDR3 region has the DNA TGCGCCAGCAGCCAAGATAAAAGAGGGGCAGGGGGTGGTTATGGCTACACCTTC.

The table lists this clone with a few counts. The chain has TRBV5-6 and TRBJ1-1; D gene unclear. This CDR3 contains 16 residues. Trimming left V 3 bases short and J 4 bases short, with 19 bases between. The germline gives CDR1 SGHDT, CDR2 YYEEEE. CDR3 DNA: TGTGCCAGCAGCTGGGTGGGTGGAGAGAAGACCACTGAAGCTTTCTTT. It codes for CASSWVGGEKTTEAFF.

Written as DNA, the CDR3 is TGTGCCAGCAGCTTAGCCCCAGGCTCAAACACTGAAGCTTTCTTT. It translates to CASSLAPGSNTEAFF. The genes are TRBV7-2 and TRBJ1-1; no firm D call. Germline V lookup: CDR1 SGHTA, CDR2 FQGNSA. CDR3 size: 15 residues. V was shortened by 0 bases and J by 2 bases, with 10 bases between the two germline ends.

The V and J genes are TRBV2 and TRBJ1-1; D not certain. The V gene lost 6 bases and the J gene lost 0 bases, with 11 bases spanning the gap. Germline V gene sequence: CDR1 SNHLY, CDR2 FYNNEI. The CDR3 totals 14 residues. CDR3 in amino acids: CASRPTGLNTEAFF. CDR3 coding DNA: TGTGCCAGCAGACCTACCGGGTTGAACACTGAAGCTTTCTTT.

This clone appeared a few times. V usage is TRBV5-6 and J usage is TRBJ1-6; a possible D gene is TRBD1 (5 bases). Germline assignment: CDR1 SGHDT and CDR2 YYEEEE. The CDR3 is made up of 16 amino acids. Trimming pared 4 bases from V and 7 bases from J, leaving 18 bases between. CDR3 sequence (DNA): TGTGCCAGCAGCCCCGATTCCGGGGGGAAAAATTCACCCCTCCACTTT. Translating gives CASSPDSGGKNSPLHF.

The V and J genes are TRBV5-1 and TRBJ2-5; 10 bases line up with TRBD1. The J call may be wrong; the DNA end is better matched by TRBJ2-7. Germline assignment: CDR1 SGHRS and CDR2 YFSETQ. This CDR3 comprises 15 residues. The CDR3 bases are TGCGCCAGCAGCCGGGGACAGGGGCTATTCTACGAGCAGTACTTC. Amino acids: CASSRGQGLFYEQYF.

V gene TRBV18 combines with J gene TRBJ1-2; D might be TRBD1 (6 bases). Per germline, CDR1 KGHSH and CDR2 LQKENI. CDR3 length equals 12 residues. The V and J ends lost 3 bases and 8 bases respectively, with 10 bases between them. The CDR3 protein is CASSPSGVGYTF. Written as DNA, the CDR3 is TGTGCCAGCTCACCCTCAGGGGTCGGCTACACCTTC.

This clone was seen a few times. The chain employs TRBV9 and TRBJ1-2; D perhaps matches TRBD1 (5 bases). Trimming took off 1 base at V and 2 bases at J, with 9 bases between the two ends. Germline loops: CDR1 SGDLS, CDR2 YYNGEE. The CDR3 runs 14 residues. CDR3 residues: CASSVSQGNYGYTF. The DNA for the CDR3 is TGTGCCAGCAGCGTATCCCAGGGAAACTATGGCTACACCTTC.